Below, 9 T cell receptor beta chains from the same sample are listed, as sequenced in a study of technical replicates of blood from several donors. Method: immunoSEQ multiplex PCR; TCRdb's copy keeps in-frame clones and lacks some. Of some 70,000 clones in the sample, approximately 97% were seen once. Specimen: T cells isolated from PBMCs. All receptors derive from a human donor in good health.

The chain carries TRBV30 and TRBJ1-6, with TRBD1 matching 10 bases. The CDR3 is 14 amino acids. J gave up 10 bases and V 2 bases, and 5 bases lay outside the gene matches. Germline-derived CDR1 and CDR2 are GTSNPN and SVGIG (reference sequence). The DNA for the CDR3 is TGTGCCTGGAGTCGACAGGGGGCAGGGTCACCCCTCCACTTT. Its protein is CAWSRQGAGSPLHF. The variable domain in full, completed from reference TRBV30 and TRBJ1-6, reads SQTIHQWPATLVQPVGSPLSLECTVEGTSNPNLYWYRQAAGRGLQLLFYSVGIGQISSEVPQNLSASRPQDRQFILSSKKLLLSDSGFYLCAWSRQGAGSPLHFGNGTRLTVT.

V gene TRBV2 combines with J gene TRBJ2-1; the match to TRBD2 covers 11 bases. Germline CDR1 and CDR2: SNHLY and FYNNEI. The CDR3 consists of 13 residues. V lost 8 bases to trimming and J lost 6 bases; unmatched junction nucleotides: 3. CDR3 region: CASLTSGSNEQFF. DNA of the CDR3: TGTGCCAGCTTAACTAGCGGGAGCAATGAGCAGTTCTTC.

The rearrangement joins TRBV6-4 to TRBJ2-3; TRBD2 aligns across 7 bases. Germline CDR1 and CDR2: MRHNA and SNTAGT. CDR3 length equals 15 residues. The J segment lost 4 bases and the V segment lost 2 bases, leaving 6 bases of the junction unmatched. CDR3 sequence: CASSDRGLAADTQYF. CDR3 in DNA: TGTGCCAGCAGTGACAGGGGTCTAGCGGCAGATACGCAGTATTTT.

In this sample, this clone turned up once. CDR3 nucleotides: TGTGCCAGTAGTAAGGACAGGGAGTACGAGCAGTACTTC. It is translated as CASSKDREYEQYF. The V gene is TRBV19, the J gene TRBJ2-7, with TRBD1 matching 8 bases. This CDR3 has 13 residues. Germline trimming cut 4 bases from V and 4 bases from J; bases unmatched to any gene: 3. The germline V gene has CDR1 LNHDA and CDR2 SQIVND (reference sequence).

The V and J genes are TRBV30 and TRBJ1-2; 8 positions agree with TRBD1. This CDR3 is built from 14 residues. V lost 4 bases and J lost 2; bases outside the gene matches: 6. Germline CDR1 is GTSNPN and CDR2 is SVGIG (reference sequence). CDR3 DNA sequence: TGTGCCTGGACCCCGGACAGGGAGAACTATGGCTACACCTTC. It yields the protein CAWTPDRENYGYTF.

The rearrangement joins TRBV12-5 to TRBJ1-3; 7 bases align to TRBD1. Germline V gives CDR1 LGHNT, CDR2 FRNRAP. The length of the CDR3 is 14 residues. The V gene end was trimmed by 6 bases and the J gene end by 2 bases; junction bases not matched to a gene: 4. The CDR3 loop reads CASGNTGAGNTIYF. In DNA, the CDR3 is TGTGCTAGTGGGAATACAGGGGCTGGAAACACCATATATTTT.

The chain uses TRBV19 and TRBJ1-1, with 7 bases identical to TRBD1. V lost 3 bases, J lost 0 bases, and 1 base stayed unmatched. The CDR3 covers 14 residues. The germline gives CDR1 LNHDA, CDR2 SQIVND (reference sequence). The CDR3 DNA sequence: TGTGCCAGTAGTATGACAGGGATGAACACTGAAGCTTTCTTT. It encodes CASSMTGMNTEAFF.

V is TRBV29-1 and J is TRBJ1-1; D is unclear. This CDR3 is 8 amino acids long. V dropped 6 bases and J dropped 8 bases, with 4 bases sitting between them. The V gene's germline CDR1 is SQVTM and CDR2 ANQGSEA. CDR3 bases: TGCAGCGTGGAGGAAGCTTTCTTT. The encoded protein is CSVEEAFF.

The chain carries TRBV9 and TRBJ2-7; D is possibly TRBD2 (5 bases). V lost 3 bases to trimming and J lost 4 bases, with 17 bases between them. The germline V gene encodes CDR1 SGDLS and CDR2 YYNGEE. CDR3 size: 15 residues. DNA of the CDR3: TGTGCCAGCAGCGGGAGCCTAGGGAGTAGTTACGAGCAGTACTTC. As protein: CASSGSLGSSYEQYF. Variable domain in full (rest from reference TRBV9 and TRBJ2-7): DSGVTQTPKHLITATGQRVTLRCSPRSGDLSVYWYQQSLDQGLQFLIQYYNGEERAKGNILERFSAQQFPDLHSELNLSSLELGDSALYFCASSGSLGSSYEQYFGPGTRLTVT.